These 22 T cell receptor beta chains were all obtained from the same sample, sequenced in a study of blood T cell repertoires in COVID-19. Using immunoSEQ multiplex PCR, the repertoire was profiled, and TCRdb retains in-frame clones only, with some absent. The table includes about 240,000 clones, around 82% detected once. Sample: peripheral blood. These receptor sequences come from a woman in her 70s with acute or convalescent COVID-19.

With respect to this clone: The sample holds other DNA sequences that translate to the same CDR3. V gene TRBV30 combines with J gene TRBJ1-3, with D uncertain. V shed 2 bases and J shed 4 bases, with 3 bases lying between them. This CDR3 contains 11 residues. Germline assignment: CDR1 GTSNPN and CDR2 SVGIG (reference sequence). The CDR3 region is CAWSLGNTIYF. In nucleotides, the CDR3 is TGTGCCTGGAGTCTGGGAAACACCATATATTTT.

The CDR3 DNA is TGTGCCTCCTTGTCCGGGGGTACCTACGAGCAGTACTTC. Translated: CASLSGGTYEQYF. The chain employs TRBV6-5 and TRBJ2-7; D is perhaps TRBD2 (6 bases). The germline CDR1 and CDR2 sequences are MNHEY and SVGAGI. This CDR3 contains 13 residues. V lost 11 bases and J 2 bases, leaving 16 bases between the germline ends.

The V and J genes are TRBV20-1 and TRBJ1-5, with D unresolved. Germline V lookup: CDR1 DFQATT, CDR2 SNEGSKA (reference sequence). The CDR3 runs to 13 residues. Trimming stripped 3 bases from V and 5 bases from J, with 11 bases between. The CDR3 coding sequence is TGCAGTGCTAGTACGGGGAGGGATCAGCCCCAGCATTTT. It specifies CSASTGRDQPQHF.

J is TRBJ1-1 and V is TRBV18, with 7 nucleotides matching TRBD1. Germline V gene sequence: CDR1 KGHSH, CDR2 LQKENI. The CDR3 is 15 amino acids. Trimming cost V 5 bases and J 1 base; bases outside gene matches: 7. The CDR3 reads CASSIQGLGNTEAFF. CDR3 bases: TGTGCCAGCTCAATACAGGGGTTAGGGAACACTGAAGCTTTCTTT.

The chain links TRBV7-9 to TRBJ2-2, with a weak D call TRBD1 (7 bases). The CDR3 has 17 residues. CDR1 and CDR2 from the germline V gene are SEHNR and FQNEAQ (reference sequence). V was pared by 4 bases and J by 4 bases, with 19 bases between. The DNA for the CDR3 is TGTGCCAGCAGCTCTCAGGGGGGCGAGGGACCCACCGGGGAGCTGTTTTTT. Translation: CASSSQGGEGPTGELFF.

A note on this clone: The identical CDR3 is also encoded by other nucleotide sequences in the sample. V usage is TRBV10-1 and J usage is TRBJ2-2; D is undetermined. Germline CDR1 is WNHNN and CDR2 is SYGVQD (reference sequence). The CDR3 loop spans 14 amino acids. V was cut by 4 bases and J by 0 bases, with 6 bases left in between. CDR3 DNA sequence: TGCGCCAGCAGTGGTGCAGCGAACACCGGGGAGCTGTTTTTT. Protein: CASSGAANTGELFF.

The CDR3, as DNA: TGTGCCAGCAGCTCACCAACAGGGGCCGGTGGCTACACCTTC. This codes for CASSSPTGAGGYTF. The rearrangement links TRBV5-5 to TRBJ1-2; 7 bases are shared with TRBD1. V lost 3 bases, J lost 7 bases, and 9 bases stayed unmatched. The length of the CDR3 is 14 residues. The germline gives CDR1 SGHKS, CDR2 YYEKEE (reference sequence).

V is TRBV2 and J is TRBJ2-7, with D perhaps TRBD1 (6 bases). The CDR3 has 14 residues. CDR1 is SNHLY, CDR2 FYNNEI, per germline. V was pared by 6 bases and J by 0 bases, with 12 bases between. Here the CDR3 DNA reads TGTGCCAGCAGGATGAAGGGACACTCCTACGAGCAGTACTTC. This gives the protein CASRMKGHSYEQYF. Drawing the rest from reference TRBV2 and TRBJ2-7, the complete variable domain is EPEVTQTPSHQVTQMGQEVILRCVPISNHLYFYWYRQILGQKVEFLVSFYNNEISEKSEIFDDQFSVERPDGSNFTLKIRSTKLEDSAMYFCASRMKGHSYEQYFGPGTRLTVT.

This chain connects TRBV10-2 to TRBJ1-5, with D possibly being TRBD1 (5 bases). Germline values: CDR1 WSHSY, CDR2 SAAADI. The CDR3 totals 16 residues. Between the trimmed V and J ends, which lost 6 bases and 2 bases, there was a span of 17 bases. The CDR3 is CASRSGDAMGNQPQHF. CDR3 DNA sequence: TGCGCCAGCAGATCGGGGGATGCCATGGGCAATCAGCCCCAGCATTTT.

This clone appeared once. The chain combines TRBV12-3 or TRBV12-4 with TRBJ2-7; TRBD1 agrees at 9 bases. After removal of 6 bases from V and 6 bases from J, the junction contained 0 bases not matched to a gene. CDR3 length: 11 residues. The CDR3 sequence is CASRTGGEQYF. The CDR3 DNA is TGTGCCAGCAGGACAGGGGGCGAGCAGTACTTC.

The V gene is TRBV6-5, the J gene TRBJ1-1, with D maybe TRBD1 (5 bases). This CDR3 spans 11 amino acids. Trimming removed 10 bases at V and 5 bases at J, with 11 bases between. CDR1 and CDR2 (germline): MNHEY, SVGAGI. CDR3 nucleotides: TGTGCCACCAGGCAGGGAACTGAAGCTTTCTTT. It specifies CATRQGTEAFF.

The CDR3 protein is CASSQDHPQETQYF. Here the CDR3 DNA reads TGTGCCAGTAGTCAGGATCATCCTCAAGAGACCCAGTACTTC. The chain has TRBV19 and TRBJ2-5; D unclear. CDR3 length: 14 residues. Germline lookup yields CDR1 LNHDA and CDR2 SQIVND (reference sequence). Trimming took off 5 bases at V and 2 bases at J, with 12 bases between the two ends.

This chain connects TRBV12-3 or TRBV12-4 to TRBJ1-1, with 7 positions matching TRBD1. The CDR3 covers 13 residues. J lost 5 bases, V lost 5 bases, and 5 bases had no gene match. The CDR3 region is CASSRQGRTEAFF. The DNA of the CDR3 is TGTGCCAGCAGTAGACAGGGTCGTACTGAAGCTTTCTTT.

The CDR3 protein is CAWSVQRDTGQYF. The CDR3 DNA reads as TGTGCCTGGAGTGTACAGAGAGACACTGGGCAGTATTTT. The chain carries TRBV30 and TRBJ2-3; D gene unclear. The germline gives CDR1 GTSNPN, CDR2 SVGIG (reference sequence). The CDR3 covers 13 residues. The V and J ends lost 0 bases and 11 bases respectively, with 15 bases between them.

The CDR3 DNA sequence: TGTGCCACCAGCAGAGATCTGGGGGGACTAGGGGCCCAGTACTTC. Amino acid sequence: CATSRDLGGLGAQYF. The genes are TRBV15 and TRBJ2-5; 8 nucleotides agree with TRBD2. V dropped 0 bases and J dropped 9; count of bases not matched to a gene: 9. Germline V gene sequence: CDR1 LNHNV, CDR2 YYDKDF (reference sequence). The CDR3 has 15 residues.

The sample holds a few counts of this clone. The rearrangement joins TRBV12-3 or TRBV12-4 to TRBJ1-1; D unclear. Deletions cut 5 bases from V and 0 bases from J, with 7 bases between. CDR3 size: 13 residues. The CDR3 DNA follows: TGTGCCAGCAGTCCTTCTGTGAACACTGAAGCTTTCTTT. It encodes CASSPSVNTEAFF.

There are a few counts of this clone. V and J are TRBV7-2 and TRBJ1-5; 8 positions match TRBD1. Germline values: CDR1 SGHTA, CDR2 FQGNSA. The CDR3 runs 15 residues. V lost 4 bases and J lost 2; bases outside the gene matches: 4. CDR3 in amino acids: CASSSQGARNQPQHF. The CDR3 nucleotides read TGTGCCAGCAGCTCTCAGGGGGCGCGCAATCAGCCCCAGCATTTT.

The genes are TRBV12-1 and TRBJ1-5; the listed D gene, TRBD1, was not tested against the DNA. TRBV12-1 is given as a pseudogene. The CDR3 is made up of 13 amino acids. The CDR3 spells CASSFQGGQPQHF. DNA of the CDR3: TGTGCCAGCAGCTTCCAGGGGGGCCAGCCCCAGCATTTT.

The chain joins TRBV7-2 to TRBJ2-7, with 9 bases lining up with TRBD2. The V gene end was trimmed by 5 bases and the J gene end by 3 bases; junction bases not matched to a gene: 8. In germline, CDR1 is SGHTA, CDR2 FQGNSA. The CDR3 has 15 amino acids. The CDR3 protein is CASSISGSGGYEQYF. The CDR3 region has the DNA TGTGCCAGCAGCATTTCCGGTAGCGGGGGCTACGAGCAGTACTTC.

This chain links TRBV23-1 with TRBJ2-3, with a possible D match to TRBD1 (6 bases). TRBV23-1 is placed among ORFs of uncertain function. The CDR3 runs to 16 residues. V was pared by 7 bases and J by 2 bases, with 19 bases between. The CDR3 DNA follows: TGCGCCAGCAACGATCGGACAGACCGACACACAGATACGCAGTATTTT. Translated, it gives CASNDRTDRHTDTQYF.

This clone was picked up one time. The chain joins TRBV9 to TRBJ1-2, with a possible D match to TRBD1 (6 bases). V was trimmed by 0 bases and J by 3 bases, leaving 9 bases between them. Germline V gene lookup returns CDR1 SGDLS and CDR2 YYNGEE. This CDR3 is built from 14 residues. CDR3 sequence (DNA): TGTGCCAGCAGCGTAGTAGCAGGGGACTATGGCTACACCTTC. It is translated as CASSVVAGDYGYTF.

The chain combines TRBV18 with TRBJ1-4, with 7 nucleotides matching TRBD1. V gave up 5 bases and J gave up 6 bases; unmatched junction bases: 6. The CDR3 is 14 amino acids. The germline V gene has CDR1 KGHSH and CDR2 LQKENI. CDR3 in amino acids: CASSTGTAYEKLFF. The CDR3 coding sequence is TGTGCCAGCTCAACCGGGACAGCTTATGAAAAACTGTTTTTT.